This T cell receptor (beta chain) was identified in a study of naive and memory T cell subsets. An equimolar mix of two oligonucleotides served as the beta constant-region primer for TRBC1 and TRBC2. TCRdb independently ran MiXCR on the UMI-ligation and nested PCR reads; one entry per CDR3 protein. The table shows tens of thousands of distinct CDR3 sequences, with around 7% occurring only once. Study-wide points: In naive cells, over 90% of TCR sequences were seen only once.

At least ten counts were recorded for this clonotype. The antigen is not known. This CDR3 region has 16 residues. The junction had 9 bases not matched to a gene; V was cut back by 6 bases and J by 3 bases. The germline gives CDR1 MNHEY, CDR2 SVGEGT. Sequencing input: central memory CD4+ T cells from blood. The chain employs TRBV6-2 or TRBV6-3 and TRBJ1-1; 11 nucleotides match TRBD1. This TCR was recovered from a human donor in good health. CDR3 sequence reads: CASRIGQGARYTEAFF. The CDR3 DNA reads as TGTGCCAGCAGAATCGGACAGGGGGCGCGGTACACTGAAGCTTTCTTT.